The T cell receptor (beta chain) described here comes from a study of control samples from healthy donors and cancer patients. The CDR3 runs 14 residues. Germline CDR1 reads LNHDA; CDR2 reads SQIVND (reference sequence). J was trimmed by 11 bases and V by 3 bases; bases with no gene match: 6. Only in-frame clones appear in the TCRdb table, and some are missing; sequencing was by immunoSEQ multiplex PCR. In the table there are approximately 170,000 clones, around nine tenths of which are singletons. The sample taken for sequencing was blood. The TCR originated in a woman aged 30 to 39 in good health. The chain uses TRBV19 and TRBJ1-6; TRBD1 matches at 8 bases. CDR3 DNA: TGTGCCAGTAGTATCGGGACAGGCTCTACACCCCTCCACTTT. It specifies CASSIGTGSTPLHF. Drawing the rest from reference TRBV19 and TRBJ1-6, the complete variable domain is DGGITQSPKYLFRKEGQNVTLSCEQNLNHDAMYWYRQDPGQGLRLIYYSQIVNDFQKGDIAEGYSVSREKKESFPLTVTSAQKNPTAFYLCASSIGTGSTPLHFGNGTRLTVT.